The 16 T cell receptor beta chains in this list originate from one sample, sequenced in a study of blood T cell repertoires in COVID-19. Sequenced by immunoSEQ multiplex PCR; TCRdb stores in-frame clones only, minus some. The sample lists more than 200,000 clones; approximately 79% were seen once. Sequencing was done on a sample of peripheral blood. The source of these receptors is a woman older than 75 with active or convalescent COVID-19.

The rearrangement uses TRBV9 and TRBJ2-2, with no clear D. This CDR3 is 14 amino acids long. Germline CDR1 and CDR2: SGDLS and YYNGEE. V lost 2 bases to trimming and J lost 0 bases, with 5 bases between them. This chain's CDR3 is CASSVTTNTGELFF. DNA of the CDR3: TGTGCCAGCAGCGTGACAACGAACACCGGGGAGCTGTTTTTT.

The chain carries TRBV5-8 and TRBJ1-3; TRBD1 is a possible D gene (5 bases). The length of the CDR3 is 14 residues. Germline CDR1 is SGHTS and CDR2 is YDEGEE. The germline V and J ends were trimmed by 2 bases and 1 base, with 7 bases remaining between them. The CDR3 DNA is TGTGCCAGCAGCTTAGGGGTTTCTGGAAACACCATATATTTT. Protein sequence: CASSLGVSGNTIYF.

V and J are TRBV6-4 and TRBJ2-2; tentative D call: TRBD1 (5 bases). The V and J ends lost 2 bases and 7 bases respectively, with 8 bases between them. The CDR3 spans 13 residues. CDR1 MRHNA and CDR2 SNTAGT come from the germline V gene. CDR3 nucleotides: TGTGCCAGCAGTGACCAGGGAATCGGGGAGCTGTTTTTT. Amino acids: CASSDQGIGELFF.

The rearrangement joins TRBV6-5 to TRBJ2-5; TRBD2 is a possible D gene (6 bases). This CDR3 comprises 14 residues. Germline CDR1 and CDR2: MNHEY and SVGAGI. V was trimmed by 7 bases and J by 0 bases, leaving 12 bases between them. The CDR3 sequence: CASNHPGDQETQYF. The DNA for the CDR3 is TGTGCCAGCAATCACCCGGGAGACCAAGAGACCCAGTACTTC.

In this sample, this clone turned up once. The genes are TRBV30 and TRBJ2-1, with no clear D. V shed 1 base and J shed 7 bases, with 5 bases lying between them. This CDR3 contains 11 residues. Germline V gives CDR1 GTSNPN, CDR2 SVGIG (reference sequence). DNA for the CDR3: TGTGCCTGGAGTGCTTTGAATGAGCAGTTCTTC. Encoded protein: CAWSALNEQFF.

This chain uses TRBV19 with TRBJ1-5; 7 nucleotides line up with TRBD1. Germline-derived CDR1 and CDR2 are LNHDA and SQIVND (reference sequence). V shed 9 bases and J 4 bases; nucleotides not matched to a gene: 6. This CDR3 region has 13 residues. CDR3 DNA: TGTGCCAGCCGGGACAGCCTAAATCAGCCCCAGCATTTT. Residues: CASRDSLNQPQHF.

The V and J genes are TRBV6-5 and TRBJ1-1, with 9 positions matching TRBD1. V was clipped by 4 bases and J by 1 base; unmatched bases: 1. Germline assignment: CDR1 MNHEY and CDR2 SVGAGI. The CDR3 length is 14 residues. The CDR3 sequence: CASSLQGANTEAFF. DNA of the CDR3: TGTGCCAGCAGTTTACAGGGGGCGAACACTGAAGCTTTCTTT.

V is TRBV20-1 and J is TRBJ1-2; D is perhaps TRBD1 (5 bases). CDR1 and CDR2 from the germline V gene are DFQATT and SNEGSKA (reference sequence). Trimming shortened V by 2 bases and J by 6 bases, and 7 bases separated the two germline ends. This CDR3 is built from 11 residues. The CDR3, as DNA: TGCAGTGCTAGAACCAGGGATGGCTACACCTTC. Translation gives CSARTRDGYTF.

The rearrangement links TRBV24-1 to TRBJ2-1; 8 nucleotides match TRBD1. There are 16 residues in the CDR3. The ends lost 4 bases at V and 8 bases at J; junction bases unmatched: 12. Per the germline V gene, CDR1 is KGHDR and CDR2 is SFDVKD. The DNA for the CDR3 is TGTGCCACCAGTGAGACCCGACAGGGGCCCGCCGATGAGCAGTTCTTC. Protein sequence: CATSETRQGPADEQFF.

The chain is built from TRBV29-1 and TRBJ1-1; D not resolved. The CDR3 contains 12 residues. From germline, CDR1 is SQVTM and CDR2 ANQGSEA. V lost 6 bases to trimming and J lost 0 bases, with 8 bases between them. CDR3 DNA sequence: TGCAGCGTCGGACTGATGAACACTGAAGCTTTCTTT. Its protein product is CSVGLMNTEAFF.

V and J are TRBV19 and TRBJ1-2; D perhaps matches TRBD1 (5 bases). In germline, CDR1 is LNHDA, CDR2 SQIVND (reference sequence). The CDR3 is 15 amino acids. With 6 bases removed from V and 2 bases from J, the gap between germline ends came to 16 bases. The CDR3 region is CASSPQDGKNYGYTF. In DNA, the CDR3 is TGTGCCAGTAGCCCACAGGACGGCAAGAACTATGGCTACACCTTC.

The chain joins TRBV5-1 to TRBJ2-1; possible D gene TRBD2, 6 bases. CDR3 length: 16 residues. Trimming shortened V by 4 bases and J by 3 bases, and 17 bases separated the two germline ends. CDR1 and CDR2 (germline): SGHRS, YFSETQ. The CDR3 nucleotides are TGCGCCAGCAGCCGCTCGGGGGTAGCGGACTACAATGAGCAGTTCTTC. It translates to CASSRSGVADYNEQFF.

To note about this clone: Mismatch with germline at one junction end may stem from a read error. V and J are TRBV6-5 and TRBJ2-1, with 7 bases fitting TRBD2. This CDR3 is 12 amino acids long. Germline V gene sequence: CDR1 MNHEY, CDR2 SVGAGI. Here the CDR3 DNA reads TGTGCCAGCAGTTCGGGGAGGGGCGGGCCGGTCTTC. Protein sequence: CASSSGRGGPVF.

The V call is TRBV5-1, the J call TRBJ2-1, with 7 bases aligning to TRBD1. The CDR3 loop spans 15 amino acids. J lost 2 bases, V lost 0 bases, and 2 bases had no gene match. Per germline, CDR1 SGHRS and CDR2 YFSETQ. Here the CDR3 DNA reads TGCGCCAGCAGCTTGGACAGGGGAACCTACAATGAGCAGTTCTTC. Translating gives CASSLDRGTYNEQFF.

The chain couples TRBV25-1 to TRBJ2-5; 8 nucleotides line up with TRBD1. Germline assignment: CDR1 MGHDK and CDR2 SYGVNS. CDR3 length equals 15 residues. Losses at the gene ends were 1 base for V and 1 base for J; bases not matched to a gene: 2. In DNA form, the CDR3 reads TGTGCCAGCAGTGAATCAGGGGGCCCCCAAGAGACCCAGTACTTC. Its translation: CASSESGGPQETQYF.

The chain is built from TRBV25-1 and TRBJ2-1; 8 bases agree with TRBD2. The CDR3 contains 14 residues. Germline V gene sequence: CDR1 MGHDK, CDR2 SYGVNS. Trimming removed 8 bases from V and 7 bases from J; junction bases left unmatched: 10. DNA for the CDR3: TGTGCCAGCCTTACACGGGGGGGCCTGAATGAGCAGTTCTTC. Translated: CASLTRGGLNEQFF.